This note documents a single T cell receptor beta chain sequence. As yet, its antigen is unknown. This record comes from a study of T cell repertoires in aging, cancer and after chemotherapy. The study's findings and limits: In each cancer cohort, median generation probability increased across chemotherapy, suggesting thymic output rebounded.

CDR1 LNHDA and CDR2 SQIVND come from the germline V gene (reference sequence). The ends lost 4 bases at V and 2 bases at J; junction bases unmatched: 7. The CDR3 is 15 residues long. TCR beta rearrangements were amplified from peripheral blood genomic DNA. Multiplex touch-down PCR with TRB-A/B primers amplified rearranged V-D-J TRB sequences. TCRdb re-called the multiplex PCR reads with MiXCR, one entry per CDR3 protein. Of about 15,000 distinct CDR3 sequences in the sample, 45% to 55% are singletons; the top ten hold approximately 10%. This sequence originates from a human donor in good health. The J gene is TRBJ2-7, the V gene TRBV19; 8 bases align to TRBD1. The sequencing input was blood. The CDR3 nucleotides are TGTGCCAGTAGTAAGAGGGGACAGGATACCTACGAGCAGTACTTC. Amino acid sequence: CASSKRGQDTYEQYF.